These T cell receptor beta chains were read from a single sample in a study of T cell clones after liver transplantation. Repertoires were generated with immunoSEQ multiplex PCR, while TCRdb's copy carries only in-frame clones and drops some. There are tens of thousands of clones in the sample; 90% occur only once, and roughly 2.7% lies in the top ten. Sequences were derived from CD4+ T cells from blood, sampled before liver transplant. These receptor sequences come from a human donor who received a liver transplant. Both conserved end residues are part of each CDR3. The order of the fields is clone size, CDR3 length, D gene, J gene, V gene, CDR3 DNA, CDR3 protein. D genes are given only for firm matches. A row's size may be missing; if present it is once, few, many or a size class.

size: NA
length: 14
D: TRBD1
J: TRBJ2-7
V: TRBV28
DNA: TGTGCCAGCAGTAACGGGAACAGGGGCTACGAGCAGTACTTC
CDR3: CASSNGNRGYEQYF

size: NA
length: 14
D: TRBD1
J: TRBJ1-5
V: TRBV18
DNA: TGTGCCAGCTCACCACAACAGGGGACTCAGCCCCAGCATTTT
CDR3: CASSPQQGTQPQHF

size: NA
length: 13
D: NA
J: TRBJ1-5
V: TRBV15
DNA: TGTGCCACCAGCGGAGGGCGGAATCAGCCCCAGCATTTT
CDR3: CATSGGRNQPQHF

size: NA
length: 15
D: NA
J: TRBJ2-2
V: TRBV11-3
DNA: TGTGCCAGCAGCCCAGGCGCTGAGAACACCGGGGAGCTGTTTTTT
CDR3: CASSPGAENTGELFF

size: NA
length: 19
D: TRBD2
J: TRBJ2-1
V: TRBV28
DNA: TGTGCCAGCAGTTTGACTTGGACTAGCGGGAGGGGTTCCTACAATGAGCAGTTCTTC
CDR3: CASSLTWTSGRGSYNEQFF

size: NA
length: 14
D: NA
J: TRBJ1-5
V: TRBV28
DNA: TGTGCCAGCAGGCCGGGAGAAGGCTATCAGCCCCAGCATTTT
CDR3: CASRPGEGYQPQHF

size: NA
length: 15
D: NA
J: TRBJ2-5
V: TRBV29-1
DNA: TGCAGCGTTGAAGATTGGGCAGGGGTGGAAGAGACCCAGTACTTC
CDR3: CSVEDWAGVEETQYF

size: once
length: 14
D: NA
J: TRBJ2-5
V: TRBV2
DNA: TGTGCCAGCAGTGAGGTCCCAGGGCAAGAGACCCAGTACTTC
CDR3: CASSEVPGQETQYF

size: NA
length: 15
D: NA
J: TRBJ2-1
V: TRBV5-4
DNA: TGTGCCAGCAGCTTGGTGGGCGTAGCAACCAATGAGCAGTTCTTC
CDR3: CASSLVGVATNEQFF

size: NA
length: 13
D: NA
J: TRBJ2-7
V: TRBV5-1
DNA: TGCGCCAGCAGCTTGACAGGGACCTACGAGCAGTACTTC
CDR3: CASSLTGTYEQYF

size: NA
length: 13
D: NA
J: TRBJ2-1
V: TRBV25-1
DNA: TGTGCCAGCACCCGGGACGAATACAATGAGCAGTTCTTC
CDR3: CASTRDEYNEQFF

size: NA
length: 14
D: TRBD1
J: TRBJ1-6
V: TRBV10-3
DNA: TGTGCCATCAGCAGGACAGGGGTAGATTCACCCCTCCACTTT
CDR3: CAISRTGVDSPLHF

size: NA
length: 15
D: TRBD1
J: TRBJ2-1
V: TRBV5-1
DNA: TGCGCCAGCAGCTTGGGGACAGGGGGTCTCAATGAGCAGTTCTTC
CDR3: CASSLGTGGLNEQFF

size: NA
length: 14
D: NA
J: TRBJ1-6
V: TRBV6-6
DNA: TGTGCCAGCAGTTGGAGCAGGGACAATTCACCCCTCCACTTT
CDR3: CASSWSRDNSPLHF

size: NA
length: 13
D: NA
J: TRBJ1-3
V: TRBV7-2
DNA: TGTGCCAGCAGACAGGGATCTGGAAACACCATATATTTT
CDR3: CASRQGSGNTIYF

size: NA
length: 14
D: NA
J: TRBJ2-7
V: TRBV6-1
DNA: TGTGCCAGCAGTGATGAGAGGATCTCCTACGAGCAGTACTTC
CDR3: CASSDERISYEQYF

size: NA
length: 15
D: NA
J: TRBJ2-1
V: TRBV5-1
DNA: TGCGCCAGCAGCCTCCGGGACGGAAAAAGAGATGAGCAGTTCTTC
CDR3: CASSLRDGKRDEQFF

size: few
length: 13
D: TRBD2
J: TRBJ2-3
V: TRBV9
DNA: TGTGCCAGCCGCGGGGGGGCCACAGATACGCAGTATTTT
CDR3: CASRGGATDTQYF

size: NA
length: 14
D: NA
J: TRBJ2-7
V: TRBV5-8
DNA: TGTGCCAGCAGCCGTTTAGCTCCTTCCTACGAGCAGTACTTC
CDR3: CASSRLAPSYEQYF

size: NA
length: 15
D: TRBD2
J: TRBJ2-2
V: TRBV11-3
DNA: TGTGCCAGCAGCCGGATAGCGGGGGAAACCGGGGAGCTGTTTTTT
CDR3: CASSRIAGETGELFF

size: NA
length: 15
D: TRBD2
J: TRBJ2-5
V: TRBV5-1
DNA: TGCGCCAGCAGTTACGATCCTAGCGGGAAAGAGACCCAGTACTTC
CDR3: CASSYDPSGKETQYF

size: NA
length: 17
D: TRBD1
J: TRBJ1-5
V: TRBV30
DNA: TGTGCCTGGAGCACAAGACAGGGGGCTCGGAGCAATCAGCCCCAGCATTTT
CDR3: CAWSTRQGARSNQPQHF

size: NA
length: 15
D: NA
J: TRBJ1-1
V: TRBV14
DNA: TGTGCCAGCAGCCGCGTAGAGGGGAGATTAGCGGAAGCTTTCTTT
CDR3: CASSRVEGRLAEAFF

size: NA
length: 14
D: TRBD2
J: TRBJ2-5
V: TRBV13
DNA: TGTGCCAGCAGCCTCGGGACTAGTATTGAGACCCAGTACTTC
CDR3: CASSLGTSIETQYF

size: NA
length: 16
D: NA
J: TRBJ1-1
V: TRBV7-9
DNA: TGTGCCAGCAGCTTAAGGACCTCGGCCAACAACACTGAAGCTTTCTTT
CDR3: CASSLRTSANNTEAFF

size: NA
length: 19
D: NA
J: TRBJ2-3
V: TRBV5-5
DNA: TGTGCCAGCAGCTTGGCCCTAGCAGCCTGGGAGCGAGGCACAGATACGCAGTATTTT
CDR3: CASSLALAAWERGTDTQYF

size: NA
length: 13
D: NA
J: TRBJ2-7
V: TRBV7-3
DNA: TGTGCCAGCAGCTCCCGGGCCCGCGCAGAGCAGTACTTC
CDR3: CASSSRARAEQYF

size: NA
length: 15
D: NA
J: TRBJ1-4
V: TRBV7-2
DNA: TGTGCCAGCAGCCCTCAGAGGGCCTATAATGAAAAACTGTTTTTT
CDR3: CASSPQRAYNEKLFF

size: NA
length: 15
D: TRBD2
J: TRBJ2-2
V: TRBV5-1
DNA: TGCGCCAGCAGCGATAGCGGGAAGGCCACCGGGGAGCTGTTTTTT
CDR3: CASSDSGKATGELFF